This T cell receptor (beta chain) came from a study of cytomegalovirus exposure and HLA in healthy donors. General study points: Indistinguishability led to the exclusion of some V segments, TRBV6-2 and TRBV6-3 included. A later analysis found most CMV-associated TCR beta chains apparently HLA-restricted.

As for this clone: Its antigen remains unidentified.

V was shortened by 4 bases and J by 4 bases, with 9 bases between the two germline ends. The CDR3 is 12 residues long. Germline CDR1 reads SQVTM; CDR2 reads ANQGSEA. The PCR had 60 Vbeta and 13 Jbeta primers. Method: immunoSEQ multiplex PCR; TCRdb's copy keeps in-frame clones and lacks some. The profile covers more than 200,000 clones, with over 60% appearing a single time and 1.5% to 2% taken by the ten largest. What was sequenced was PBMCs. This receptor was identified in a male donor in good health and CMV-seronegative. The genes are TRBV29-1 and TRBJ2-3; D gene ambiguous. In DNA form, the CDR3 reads TGCAGCGTTGGGGCGATGTCAGATACGCAGTATTTT. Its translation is CSVGAMSDTQYF.